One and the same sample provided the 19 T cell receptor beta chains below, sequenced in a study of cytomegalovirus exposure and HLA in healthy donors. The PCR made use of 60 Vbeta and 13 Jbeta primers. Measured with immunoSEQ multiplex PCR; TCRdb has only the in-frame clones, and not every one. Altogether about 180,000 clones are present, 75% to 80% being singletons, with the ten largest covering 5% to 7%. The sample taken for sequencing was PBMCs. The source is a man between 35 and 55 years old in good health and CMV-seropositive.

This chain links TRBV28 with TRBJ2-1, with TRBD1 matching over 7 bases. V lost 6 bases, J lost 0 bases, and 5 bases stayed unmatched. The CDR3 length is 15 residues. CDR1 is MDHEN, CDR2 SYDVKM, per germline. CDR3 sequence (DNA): TGTGCCAGCAGCCCACAGGGGCCCTCCTACAATGAGCAGTTCTTC. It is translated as CASSPQGPSYNEQFF.

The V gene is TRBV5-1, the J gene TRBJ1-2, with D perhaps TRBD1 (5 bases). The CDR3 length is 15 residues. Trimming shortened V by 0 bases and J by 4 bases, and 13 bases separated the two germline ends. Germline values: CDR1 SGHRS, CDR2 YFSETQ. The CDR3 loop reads CASSLAYGGTYGYTF. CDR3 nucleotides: TGCGCCAGCAGCTTGGCGTACGGAGGGACCTATGGCTACACCTTC.

CDR3 sequence reads: CASSQLAGDRETQYF. The CDR3 DNA reads TGTGCCAGCAGTCAGCTAGCGGGAGATAGGGAGACCCAGTACTTC. The chain has TRBV6-5 and TRBJ2-5, with TRBD2 matching 10 bases. After removal of 5 bases from V and 5 bases from J, the junction contained 8 bases not matched to a gene. Germline V gives CDR1 MNHEY, CDR2 SVGAGI. The CDR3 loop spans 15 amino acids.

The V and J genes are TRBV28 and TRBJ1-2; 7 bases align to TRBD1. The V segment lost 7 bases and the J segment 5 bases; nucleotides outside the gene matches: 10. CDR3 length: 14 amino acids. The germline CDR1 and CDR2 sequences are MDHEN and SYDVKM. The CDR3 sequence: CASNVHQGDYGYTF. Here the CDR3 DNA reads TGTGCCAGCAACGTACACCAGGGGGATTATGGCTACACCTTC.

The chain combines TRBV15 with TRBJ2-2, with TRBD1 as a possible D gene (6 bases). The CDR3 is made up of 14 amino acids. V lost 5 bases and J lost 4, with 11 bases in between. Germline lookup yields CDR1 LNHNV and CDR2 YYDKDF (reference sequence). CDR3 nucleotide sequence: TGTGCCACCAGCCTGACAGGTCGCACCGGGGAGCTGTTTTTT. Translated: CATSLTGRTGELFF. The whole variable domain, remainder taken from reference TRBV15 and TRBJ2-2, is DAMVIQNPRYQVTQFGKPVTLSCSQTLNHNVMYWYQQKSSQAPKLLFHYYDKDFNNEADTPDNFQSRRPNTSFCFLDIRSPGLGDTAMYLCATSLTGRTGELFFGEGSRLTVL.

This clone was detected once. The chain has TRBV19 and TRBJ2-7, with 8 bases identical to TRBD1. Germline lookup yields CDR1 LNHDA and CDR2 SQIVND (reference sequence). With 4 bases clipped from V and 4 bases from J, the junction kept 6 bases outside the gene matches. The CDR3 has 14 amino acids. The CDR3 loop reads CASSTDRGPYEQYF. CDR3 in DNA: TGTGCCAGTAGTACCGACAGGGGACCGTACGAGCAGTACTTC.

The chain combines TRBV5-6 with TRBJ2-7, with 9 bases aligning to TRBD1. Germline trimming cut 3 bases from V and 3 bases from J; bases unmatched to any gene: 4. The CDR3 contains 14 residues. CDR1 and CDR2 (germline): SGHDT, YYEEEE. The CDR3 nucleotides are TGTGCCAGCAGCTCCGGGACAGGGATCTACGAGCAGTACTTC. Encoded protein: CASSSGTGIYEQYF. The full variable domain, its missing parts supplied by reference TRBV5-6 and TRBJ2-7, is DAGVTQSPTHLIKTRGQQVTLRCSPKSGHDTVSWYQQALGQGPQFIFQYYEEEERQRGNFPDRFSGHQFPNYSSELNVNALLLGDSALYLCASSSGTGIYEQYFGPGTRLTVT.

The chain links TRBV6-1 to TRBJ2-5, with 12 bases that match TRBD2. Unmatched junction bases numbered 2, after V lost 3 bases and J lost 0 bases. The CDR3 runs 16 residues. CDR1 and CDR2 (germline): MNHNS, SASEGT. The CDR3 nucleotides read TGTGCCAGCAGTGACCGGACTAGCGGGAACCAAGAGACCCAGTACTTC. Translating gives CASSDRTSGNQETQYF.

The CDR3, as DNA: TGTGCCAGCAGCTTGGAGTGGAGCAATGAGCAGTTCTTC. Its protein product is CASSLEWSNEQFF. This sequence joins TRBV5-5 and TRBJ2-1, with D hard to call. Trimming took 0 bases from V and 6 from J, leaving 7 bases between them. The CDR3 has 13 residues. CDR1 and CDR2 (germline): SGHKS, YYEKEE (reference sequence).

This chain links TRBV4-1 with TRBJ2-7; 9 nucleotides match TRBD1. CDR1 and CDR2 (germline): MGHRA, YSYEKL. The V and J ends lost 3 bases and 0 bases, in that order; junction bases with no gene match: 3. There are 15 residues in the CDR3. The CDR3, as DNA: TGCGCCAGCAGCCACCGGACAGGGGCCTCCTACGAGCAGTACTTC. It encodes CASSHRTGASYEQYF.

The CDR3 coding sequence is TGTGCCAGCAGACCGGCGGGGGGAAATGAGCAGTTCTTC. Translation: CASRPAGGNEQFF. The rearrangement uses TRBV7-9 and TRBJ2-1; TRBD2 aligns across 8 bases. Per the germline V gene, CDR1 is SEHNR and CDR2 is FQNEAQ (reference sequence). The CDR3 runs 13 residues. With V trimmed by 6 bases and J by 7 bases, 5 bases remained unmatched.

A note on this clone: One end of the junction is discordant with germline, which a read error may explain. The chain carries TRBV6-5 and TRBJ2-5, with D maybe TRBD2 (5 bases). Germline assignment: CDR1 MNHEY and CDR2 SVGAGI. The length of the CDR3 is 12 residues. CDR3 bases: TGTGCCAGCCGTTACCGAGGGGAGACCCAGTACTTC. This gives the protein CASRYRGETQYF.

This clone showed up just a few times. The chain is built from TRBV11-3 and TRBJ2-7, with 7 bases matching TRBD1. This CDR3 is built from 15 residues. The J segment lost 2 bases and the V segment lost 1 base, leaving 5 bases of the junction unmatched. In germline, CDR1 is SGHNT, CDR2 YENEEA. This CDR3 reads CASSLAFGTAYEQYF. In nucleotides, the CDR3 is TGTGCCAGCAGCTTAGCGTTCGGGACAGCCTACGAGCAGTACTTC.

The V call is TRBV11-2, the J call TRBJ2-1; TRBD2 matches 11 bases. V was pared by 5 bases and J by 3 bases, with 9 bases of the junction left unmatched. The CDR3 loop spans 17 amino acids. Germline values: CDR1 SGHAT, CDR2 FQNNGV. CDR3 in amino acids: CASSPRLTSGNYNEQFF. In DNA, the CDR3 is TGTGCCAGCAGCCCTCGCCTGACTAGCGGGAACTACAATGAGCAGTTCTTC.

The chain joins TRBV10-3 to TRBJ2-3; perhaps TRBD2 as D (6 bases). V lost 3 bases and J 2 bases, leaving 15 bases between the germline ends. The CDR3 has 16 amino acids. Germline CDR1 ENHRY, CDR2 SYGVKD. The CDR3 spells CAISEGGTFLTDTQYF. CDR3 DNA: TGTGCCATCAGTGAAGGCGGGACTTTCCTCACAGATACGCAGTATTTT.

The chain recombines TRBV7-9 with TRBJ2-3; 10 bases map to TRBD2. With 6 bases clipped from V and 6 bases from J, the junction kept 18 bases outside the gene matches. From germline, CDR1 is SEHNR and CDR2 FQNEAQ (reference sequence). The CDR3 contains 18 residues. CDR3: CASSGRVSLAGGFDTQYF. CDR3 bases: TGTGCCAGCAGTGGCCGGGTTTCGTTAGCGGGGGGCTTCGATACGCAGTATTTT.

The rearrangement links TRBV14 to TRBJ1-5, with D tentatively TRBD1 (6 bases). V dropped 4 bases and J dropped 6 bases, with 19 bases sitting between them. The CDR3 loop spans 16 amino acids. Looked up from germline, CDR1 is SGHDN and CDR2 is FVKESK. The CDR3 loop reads CASSLPTQGNSQPQHF. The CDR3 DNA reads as TGTGCCAGCAGCCTACCCACGCAGGGGAATAGTCAGCCCCAGCATTTT.

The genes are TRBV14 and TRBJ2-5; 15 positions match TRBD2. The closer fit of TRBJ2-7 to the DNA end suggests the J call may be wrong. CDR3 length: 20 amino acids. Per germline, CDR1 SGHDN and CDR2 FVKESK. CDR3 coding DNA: TGTGCCAGCAGCCTTCGTATCTCGGGACTAGCGGGAGGCCCCGCCTACGAGCAGTACTTC. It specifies CASSLRISGLAGGPAYEQYF.

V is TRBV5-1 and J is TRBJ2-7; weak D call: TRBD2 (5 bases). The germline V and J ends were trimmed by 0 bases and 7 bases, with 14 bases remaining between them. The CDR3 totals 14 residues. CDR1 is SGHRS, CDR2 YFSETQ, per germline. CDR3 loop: CASSLGRLAGEQYF. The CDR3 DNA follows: TGCGCCAGCAGCTTGGGGCGGCTAGCTGGGGAGCAGTACTTC. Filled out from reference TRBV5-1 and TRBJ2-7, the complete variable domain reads KAGVTQTPRYLIKTRGQQVTLSCSPISGHRSVSWYQQTPGQGLQFLFEYFSETQRNKGNFPGRFSGRQFSNSRSEMNVSTLELGDSALYLCASSLGRLAGEQYFGPGTRLTVT.